This TCR beta chain originates from a study of naive and memory T cell subsets. Study results and limitations: Naive repertoires, especially CD8, held a few larger clonotypes, possibly memory cells re-expressing CD45RA.

This CDR3 contains 14 residues. J was trimmed by 5 bases and V by 4 bases; bases with no gene match: 4. Per the germline V gene, CDR1 is SGHVS and CDR2 is FQNEAQ. An equimolar mix of two oligonucleotides served as the beta constant-region primer for TRBC1 and TRBC2. Ligated cDNA was amplified by four rounds of PCR with nested alpha and beta constant-region primers and SP2. TCRdb used MiXCR to reprocess the UMI-ligation and nested PCR reads, holding one entry per CDR3 protein. The table has about 100,000 distinct CDR3 sequences, about 14% seen once. The table lists this clonotype with a few counts. As yet, its antigen is unknown.

The material sequenced was naive CD8+ T cells from blood. This sequence originates from a human donor in good health. The chain has TRBV7-8 and TRBJ2-1; TRBD2 agrees at 8 bases. DNA for the CDR3: TGTGCCAGCAGCTCGTTAGCGGGAAACAATGAGCAGTTCTTC. Translation gives CASSSLAGNNEQFF.